A single sample gave rise to the 30 T cell receptor beta chains below, sequenced in a study of control samples from healthy donors and cancer patients. Sequencing used immunoSEQ multiplex PCR; TCRdb keeps in-frame clones, though not all of them. The data contain more than 100,000 clones, roughly 91% of them singletons. The sample consisted of PBMCs. All receptors derive from a man aged 55 to 70 with lung cancer.

The chain couples TRBV11-1 to TRBJ1-1; D remains unclear. CDR1 is SGHAT, CDR2 FQDESV, per germline (reference sequence). V lost 4 bases and J 1 base, leaving 13 bases between the germline ends. This CDR3 comprises 15 residues. The CDR3 DNA sequence: TGTGCCAGCAGCTCACACGGGAGTTCGAACACTGAAGCTTTCTTT. It encodes CASSSHGSSNTEAFF. The variable domain in full, with the rest retrieved from reference TRBV11-1 and TRBJ1-1, is EAEVAQSPRYKITEKSQAVAFWCDPISGHATLYWYRQILGQGPELLVQFQDESVVDDSQLPKDRFSAERLKGVDSTLKIQPAELGDSAMYLCASSSHGSSNTEAFFGQGTRLTVV.

The CDR3 sequence is CASSATQRGKGTEEKLFF. The CDR3 DNA is TGTGCCAGCAGTGCCACCCAAAGGGGAAAAGGGACGGAAGAAAAACTGTTTTTT. The rearrangement joins TRBV6-2 or TRBV6-3 to TRBJ1-4; D might be TRBD1 (5 bases). The CDR3 runs to 18 residues. The V end was cut by 5 bases, the J end by 8 bases, with 27 bases between. Germline CDR1 reads MNHEY; CDR2 reads SVGEGT.

As DNA, the CDR3 is TGCGCCAGCAGCTTGGAACAGGGCGAAAGGGGCGATGGCTACACCTTC. Its protein product is CASSLEQGERGDGYTF. The chain uses TRBV5-1 and TRBJ1-2; possibly TRBD1 for D (6 bases). Between the trimmed V and J ends, which lost 0 bases and 6 bases, there was a span of 18 bases. CDR3 length: 16 amino acids. Germline V lookup: CDR1 SGHRS, CDR2 YFSETQ.

The V and J genes are TRBV2 and TRBJ2-2, with 7 bases aligning to TRBD1. Germline V gene data show CDR1 as SNHLY and CDR2 as FYNNEI. The V and J ends lost 7 bases and 1 base, in that order; junction bases with no gene match: 3. This CDR3 spans 14 amino acids. Here the CDR3 reads CASKGTENTGELFF. The CDR3 nucleotides are TGTGCCAGCAAAGGGACAGAGAACACCGGGGAGCTGTTTTTT.

The V gene is TRBV20-1, the J gene TRBJ1-1; D uncertain. CDR1 DFQATT and CDR2 SNEGSKA come from the germline V gene (reference sequence). The CDR3 contains 12 residues. Trimming took 3 bases from V and 1 from J, leaving 6 bases between them. The CDR3 loop is CSASSSNTEAFF. The CDR3 bases are TGCAGTGCTAGTAGTTCGAACACTGAAGCTTTCTTT.

This chain uses TRBV5-6 with TRBJ1-3, with no clear D. V dropped 0 bases and J dropped 0 bases, with 13 bases sitting between them. Per the germline V gene, CDR1 is SGHDT and CDR2 is YYEEEE. The CDR3 extends over 17 amino acids. This chain's CDR3 is CASSLVSALFSGNTIYF. The CDR3 region has the DNA TGTGCCAGCAGCTTGGTTTCAGCCCTCTTCTCTGGAAACACCATATATTTT. The full variable domain, with the rest looked up from reference TRBV5-6 and TRBJ1-3, is DAGVTQSPTHLIKTRGQQVTLRCSPKSGHDTVSWYQQALGQGPQFIFQYYEEEERQRGNFPDRFSGHQFPNYSSELNVNALLLGDSALYLCASSLVSALFSGNTIYFGEGSWLTVV.

J is TRBJ2-3 and V is TRBV14; D is unclear. Looked up from germline, CDR1 is SGHDN and CDR2 is FVKESK. The ends were cut back, 2 bases at V and 0 bases at J, with 18 bases in the middle. The CDR3 extends over 18 amino acids. CDR3 protein: CASSQHGPRVVSTDTQYF. The DNA for the CDR3 is TGTGCCAGCAGCCAACACGGTCCCCGGGTGGTCAGCACAGATACGCAGTATTTT.

The V and J genes are TRBV7-2 and TRBJ1-6; 8 nucleotides match TRBD1. The CDR3 extends over 19 amino acids. Germline V gene data show CDR1 as SGHTA and CDR2 as FQGNSA. V lost 5 bases and J lost 4; bases outside the gene matches: 16. CDR3 loop: CASSPPGTGDVWYNSPLHF. The CDR3 nucleotides read TGTGCCAGCAGCCCACCCGGGACAGGTGATGTTTGGTATAATTCACCCCTCCACTTT.

The CDR3 DNA is TGCGCCTCCTCGAGGGGGTTCTCCCCGGGTACGCAGTATTTT. Translating it yields CASSRGFSPGTQYF. This chain joins TRBV5-1 and TRBJ2-3, with D perhaps TRBD1 (6 bases). CDR1 and CDR2 from the germline V gene are SGHRS and YFSETQ. The V gene lost 10 bases and the J gene lost 8 bases, with 23 bases spanning the gap. CDR3 size: 14 residues.

J is TRBJ1-1 and V is TRBV7-9, with a weak D call TRBD1 (6 bases). V lost 5 bases to trimming and J lost 4 bases, with 11 bases between them. The CDR3 is made up of 13 amino acids. From germline, CDR1 is SEHNR and CDR2 FQNEAQ (reference sequence). In nucleotides, the CDR3 is TGTGCCAGCAGCGTACAGGGCTCCACTGAAGCTTTCTTT. Its translation: CASSVQGSTEAFF.

The genes are TRBV12-3 or TRBV12-4 and TRBJ2-4; D gene uncertain. Deletions cut 0 bases from V and 9 bases from J, with 3 bases between. The CDR3 has 11 amino acids. The CDR3 nucleotides read TGTGCCAGCAGTTTAGCATCCATTCAGTACTTC. Residues: CASSLASIQYF.

The chain links TRBV6-5 to TRBJ1-2; D is uncertain. V was pared by 2 bases and J by 2 bases, with 15 bases between. This CDR3 is built from 16 residues. Germline V gives CDR1 MNHEY, CDR2 SVGAGI. In nucleotides, the CDR3 is TGTGCCAGCAGTTACGATGGAGCAGCCCAAAACTATGGCTACACCTTC. It is translated as CASSYDGAAQNYGYTF.

The V and J genes are TRBV10-2 and TRBJ1-5; 9 bases are a match to TRBD1. J gave up 3 bases and V 4 bases, and 10 bases lay outside the gene matches. Germline loops: CDR1 WSHSY, CDR2 SAAADI. The CDR3 extends over 17 amino acids. The CDR3 nucleotides read TGCGCCAGCAGTGGCAGGACAGGGGCGACTATCAATCAGCCCCAGCATTTT. Translation: CASSGRTGATINQPQHF.

The CDR3 loop is CASSQGDRGLRQPQHF. For the CDR3, the DNA is TGTGCCAGCAGCCAAGGGGACAGGGGGCTTCGGCAGCCCCAGCATTTT. V is TRBV7-6 and J is TRBJ1-5; 12 bases fit TRBD1. CDR1 SGHVS and CDR2 FNYEAQ come from the germline V gene. The CDR3 runs 16 residues. V lost 5 bases and J lost 7; bases outside the gene matches: 9.

The chain combines TRBV7-9 with TRBJ1-1, with 7 bases matching TRBD1. The V segment lost 3 bases and the J segment 0 bases; nucleotides outside the gene matches: 7. This CDR3 is 16 amino acids long. Germline CDR1 and CDR2: SEHNR and FQNEAQ (reference sequence). CDR3 sequence (DNA): TGTGCCAGCAGCTTCCGGGACAGCGGGATGAACACTGAAGCTTTCTTT. Translation gives CASSFRDSGMNTEAFF.

This rearrangement joins TRBV5-6 to TRBJ1-5; D is unclear. The germline V gene encodes CDR1 SGHDT and CDR2 YYEEEE. The CDR3 extends over 15 amino acids. Trimming left V 2 bases short and J 4 bases short, with 13 bases between. The DNA for the CDR3 is TGTGCCAGCAGCTTCATGGGAGGAGGTAATCAGCCCCAGCATTTT. Its translation: CASSFMGGGNQPQHF.

The chain combines TRBV6-1 with TRBJ1-1, with a possible D match to TRBD1 (6 bases). The V gene lost 1 base and the J gene lost 4 bases, with 13 bases spanning the gap. The CDR3 totals 15 residues. Germline-derived CDR1 and CDR2 are MNHNS and SASEGT. CDR3: CASSEVQGKGTEAFF. The CDR3 DNA reads as TGTGCCAGCAGTGAAGTACAGGGAAAGGGCACTGAAGCTTTCTTT.

The chain carries TRBV6-1 and TRBJ1-1; D is unclear. The CDR3 spans 17 residues. V lost 0 bases and J lost 1, with 15 bases in between. Germline V gene lookup returns CDR1 MNHNS and CDR2 SASEGT. This CDR3 reads CASSEASTYGRNTEAFF. The DNA for the CDR3 is TGTGCCAGCAGTGAAGCGTCTACTTATGGGAGGAACACTGAAGCTTTCTTT.

V usage is TRBV29-1 and J usage is TRBJ2-1; tentatively, D is TRBD1 (6 bases). The CDR3 is 15 residues long. V lost 3 bases, J lost 0 bases, and 12 bases lay in between. Germline CDR1 and CDR2: SQVTM and ANQGSEA. DNA for the CDR3: TGCAGCGTTGATCACAGGGAGAGCTCCTACAATGAGCAGTTCTTC. Translated: CSVDHRESSYNEQFF.

The genes are TRBV5-5 and TRBJ1-5; no reliable D call. This CDR3 comprises 17 residues. Germline V lookup: CDR1 SGHKS, CDR2 YYEKEE (reference sequence). Trimming stripped 0 bases from V and 0 bases from J, with 13 bases between. The CDR3 spells CASSLVLQQYSNQPQHF. The DNA of the CDR3 is TGTGCCAGCAGCTTGGTTTTACAGCAGTATAGCAATCAGCCCCAGCATTTT.

V gene TRBV6-5 combines with J gene TRBJ1-1; TRBD1 aligns across 9 bases. The germline V gene has CDR1 MNHEY and CDR2 SVGAGI. The V gene end was trimmed by 5 bases and the J gene end by 6 bases; junction bases not matched to a gene: 7. This CDR3 comprises 14 residues. For the CDR3, the DNA is TGTGCCAGCAGTCTACAGGGGGCGGATGCTGAAGCTTTCTTT. Encoded protein: CASSLQGADAEAFF.

CDR3: CASRLIDTGELFF. In DNA, the CDR3 is TGTGCCAGCAGGTTAATTGACACCGGGGAGCTGTTTTTT. V gene TRBV6-5 combines with J gene TRBJ2-2; no reliable D call. Germline CDR1 is MNHEY and CDR2 is SVGAGI. Trimming removed 6 bases at V and 3 bases at J, with 8 bases between. The CDR3 is 13 residues long.

The chain has TRBV7-9 and TRBJ2-2; D is possibly TRBD1 (7 bases). CDR1 and CDR2 from the germline V gene are SEHNR and FQNEAQ (reference sequence). V gave up 5 bases and J gave up 2 bases, with 12 bases separating them. The CDR3 is 15 residues long. The CDR3 sequence: CASSRGTANTGELFF. The CDR3 region has the DNA TGTGCCAGCAGCCGCGGGACAGCTAACACCGGGGAGCTGTTTTTT.

J is TRBJ2-2 and V is TRBV24-1, with a possible D match to TRBD1 (5 bases). The CDR3 has 15 amino acids. V was pared by 5 bases and J by 4 bases, with 13 bases between. Germline CDR1 KGHDR, CDR2 SFDVKD. The CDR3 coding sequence is TGTGCCACCAGTGGACAGATAGTCGGCACCGGGGAGCTGTTTTTT. Its translation: CATSGQIVGTGELFF.

This clone was seen just once. The CDR3 nucleotides are TGTGCCAGCAGTTACTCGATTTTTGGTAGAACTAATGAAAAACTGTTTTTT. Its translation is CASSYSIFGRTNEKLFF. This chain joins TRBV6-2 or TRBV6-3 and TRBJ1-4; unclear D gene. The CDR3 is 17 amino acids. Trimming took off 0 bases at V and 1 base at J, with 12 bases between the two ends. CDR1 and CDR2 (germline): MNHEY, SVGEGT.

This clone has a handful of counts. The gene calls are TRBV5-4 and TRBJ1-2, with TRBD1 as a possible D gene (6 bases). V was shortened by 3 bases and J by 7 bases, with 10 bases between the two germline ends. CDR1 and CDR2 (germline): SGHNT, YYREEE (reference sequence). The length of the CDR3 is 12 residues. The CDR3 nucleotides are TGTGCCAGCAGCTGGAACAGGGTTGGCTACACCTTC. Its protein product is CASSWNRVGYTF.

This chain links TRBV6-4 with TRBJ2-1, with D unclear. Trimming pared 0 bases from V and 4 bases from J, leaving 10 bases between. This CDR3 is built from 15 residues. Per germline, CDR1 MRHNA and CDR2 SNTAGT. CDR3 region: CASSDSGRPYNEQFF. The CDR3 DNA reads TGTGCCAGCAGTGACTCAGGGCGACCTTACAATGAGCAGTTCTTC.

The chain employs TRBV3-1 (or the pseudogene TRBV3-2) and TRBJ2-3; a weak D match, TRBD1 (5 bases). Trimming took off 7 bases at V and 0 bases at J, with 11 bases between the two ends. This CDR3 has 14 residues. Germline CDR1 and CDR2: LGHDT and YNNKEL (reference sequence). CDR3 region: CASTRAASTDTQYF. In DNA form, the CDR3 reads TGTGCCAGCACCAGGGCAGCTAGCACAGATACGCAGTATTTT.

The chain couples TRBV6-5 to TRBJ2-1; D could derive from TRBD1 or TRBD2 (5 bases each). V was pared by 5 bases and J by 7 bases, with 15 bases between. This CDR3 has 14 amino acids. Looked up from germline, CDR1 is MNHEY and CDR2 is SVGAGI. The chain's CDR3 is CASSRGATRNEQFF. The CDR3 DNA sequence: TGTGCCAGCAGTAGAGGGGCAACGAGGAATGAGCAGTTCTTC.

The genes are TRBV6-5 and TRBJ2-1, with D possibly being TRBD2 (6 bases). V was clipped by 2 bases and J by 7 bases, with 15 bases between them. Per germline, CDR1 MNHEY and CDR2 SVGAGI. CDR3 length: 15 amino acids. The CDR3 DNA is TGTGCCAGCAGTTACGGGGGGACGGCTCGGAATGAGCAGTTCTTC. It yields the protein CASSYGGTARNEQFF.